Listed below are T cell receptor beta chains from one sample, sequenced in a study of beta chain features in type 1 diabetes. Assay: immunoSEQ multiplex PCR; the TCRdb copy retains only in-frame clones and omits some. Among about half a million clones listed, approximately 10% were seen once. Sequenced sample: naive CD4+ T cells from blood. Source of these receptors: a woman under 30 in good health. CDR3s include the opening cysteine and the closing phenylalanine or tryptophan. D genes are given only for firm matches. Clone size is given for some rows only: seen once, a few or many times, or a class if the clone is expanded.

>TRBJ2-5|many|TRBD1|TRBV30
CAWTGQAIETQYF
TGTGCCTGGACGGGACAGGCCATAGAGACCCAGTACTTC
>TRBJ1-2|few|-|TRBV28
CASRESAVYGYTF
TGTGCCAGCAGGGAATCGGCCGTCTATGGCTACACCTTC
>TRBJ2-1|few|TRBD1|TRBV13
CASSNRGQGRFF
TGTGCCAGCAGCAACCGGGGACAGGGTCGGTTCTTC
>TRBJ2-3|few|-|TRBV5-1
CASSLSSTDTQYF
TGCGCCAGCAGCTTGAGCAGCACAGATACGCAGTATTTT
>TRBJ1-4|few|-|TRBV29-1
CSASRRTQGEKLFF
TGCAGCGCATCCCGTAGGACCCAGGGCGAAAAACTGTTTTTT
>TRBJ2-3|few|TRBD2|TRBV2
CASRERGLSTDTQYF
TGTGCCAGCAGAGAGCGGGGGCTGAGCACAGATACGCAGTATTTT
>TRBJ2-3|few|-|TRBV30
CAWSEQGISTDTQYF
TGTGCCTGGAGTGAACAGGGAATTAGCACAGATACGCAGTATTTT
>TRBJ2-5|-|-|TRBV6-5
CASSYLGAGDQETQYF
TGTGCCAGCAGTTACCTAGGGGCAGGAGACCAAGAGACCCAGTACTTC
>TRBJ2-5|few|-|TRBV7-2
CASSLALLQDQETQYF
TGTGCCAGCAGCTTAGCGCTCCTACAGGACCAAGAGACCCAGTACTTC
>TRBJ2-3|few|-|TRBV30
CAWSFVDTQYF
TGTGCCTGGAGTTTTGTAGATACGCAGTATTTT